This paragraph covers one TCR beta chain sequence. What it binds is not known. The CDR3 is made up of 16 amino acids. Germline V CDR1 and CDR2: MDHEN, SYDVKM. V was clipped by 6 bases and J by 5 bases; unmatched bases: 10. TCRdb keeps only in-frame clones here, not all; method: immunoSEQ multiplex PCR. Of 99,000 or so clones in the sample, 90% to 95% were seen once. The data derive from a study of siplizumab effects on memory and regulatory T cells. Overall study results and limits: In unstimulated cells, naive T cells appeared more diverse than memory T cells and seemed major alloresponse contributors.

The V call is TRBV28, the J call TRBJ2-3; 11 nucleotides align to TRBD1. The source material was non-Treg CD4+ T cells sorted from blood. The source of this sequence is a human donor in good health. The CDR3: CASSKTDRGPRDTQYF. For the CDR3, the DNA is TGTGCCAGCAGCAAAACGGACAGGGGGCCCAGAGATACGCAGTATTTT. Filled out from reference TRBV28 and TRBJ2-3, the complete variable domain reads DVKVTQSSRYLVKRTGEKVFLECVQDMDHENMFWYRQDPGLGLRLIYFSYDVKMKEKGDIPEGYSVSREKKERFSLILESASTNQTSMYLCASSKTDRGPRDTQYFGPGTRLTVL.